These T cell receptor beta chains were read from a single sample in a study of T cell repertoires in cytomegalovirus infection. A single record per CDR3 protein comes from TCRdb applying MiXCR to the reads. The sample holds about 490,000 distinct CDR3 sequences, approximately 15% seen once. Material: CD8+ T cells from PBMCs. These receptors were collected from a human donor in good health (CMV status not recorded). Some clones in this sample may be carry-over from other donors' samples. Both conserved end residues are part of each CDR3. A D gene is named only where the DNA matches it firmly.

CDR3 protein	D gene	V gene	J gene
CASSIDRDRGRITNQPQHF	TRBD1	TRBV19	TRBJ1-5
CASSRTGAETGELFF	-	TRBV5-1	TRBJ2-2
CSAKFTRWAFYEQYF	-	TRBV20-1	TRBJ2-7
CASSLGGQGKNTEAFF	TRBD1	TRBV12-3/TRBV12-4	TRBJ1-1
CASSHPDRSYEQYF	TRBD1	TRBV7-9	TRBJ2-7
CASSPTNRYNEQFF	-	TRBV5-4	TRBJ2-1
CASSLDHPGGTDNEQFF	TRBD2	TRBV11-2	TRBJ2-1
CATSSDRGRNQPQHF	TRBD1	TRBV15	TRBJ1-5
CASSWTGGPEAFF	TRBD1	TRBV5-6	TRBJ1-1
CASSVPGTSASYEQYF	TRBD2	TRBV10-2	TRBJ2-7
CASSQGTRELFF	-	TRBV4-2	TRBJ2-2
CASHDGSSYNEQFF	-	TRBV28	TRBJ2-1
CASSPWDRDSYEQYF	TRBD1	TRBV11-2	TRBJ2-7
CASRTGTSSHEQYF	TRBD2	TRBV6-5	TRBJ2-7
CASGFPSGGYTF	-	TRBV5-1	TRBJ1-2
CASSRGGDYEAFF	-	TRBV4-1	TRBJ1-1